This T cell receptor beta chain was sequenced for a study of blood T cells in healthy people across ages. Using a J-beta primer mix together with a sample-barcoded 5' primer, a second PCR was run for about 6 to 12 cycles. Each cDNA molecule, via a template-switch adaptor with 12 random nucleotides, was tagged. One entry per CDR3 protein results from TCRdb running MiXCR on the 5' RACE reads. This table holds around 1.5 million distinct CDR3 sequences, almost 60% found once. The CDR3 runs to 15 residues. Deletions cut 2 bases from V and 4 bases from J, with 12 bases between. Per germline, CDR1 MNHEY and CDR2 SMNVEV (reference sequence). With respect to this clonotype: Its antigen is not known.

Findings and caveats of the study: As naive T cell percentage varied, TCR beta diversity correlated strongly with it. Diversity was higher, and naive CD4+ cells more numerous, in long-lived donors than in aged donors.

The TCR sequence derives from a man younger than 35 in good health. The J gene is TRBJ1-5, the V gene TRBV27; D call uncertain. Sequencing used blood. CDR3 sequence (DNA): TGTGCCAGCAGTTTAGGACCCGATGTTAATCAGCCCCAGCATTTT. Translating it yields CASSLGPDVNQPQHF.